This TCR beta chain originates from a study of blood T cells in healthy people across ages. The CDR3 sequence is 17 residues long. Primers used in a second PCR of about 7 to 11 cycles were a sample-barcoded 5' primer and a J-beta primer mix. One entry per CDR3 protein, called by TCRdb with MiXCR from the 5' RACE reads. The sample lists over 1,300,000 distinct CDR3 sequences, around 59% seen once, with 6.5% to 8% in the top ten. The V and J genes are TRBV12-3 or TRBV12-4 and TRBJ2-7; TRBD2 matches 12 bases. Near its end, the DNA agrees better with TRBJ2-5, so the J call may be wrong. The sample was blood. The receptor's source is a young man in good health. Here the CDR3 DNA reads TGTGCCAGCAGTTTAGGCCTAGCGGGAGGGCCCAGGGAGACCCAGTACTTC. Translation gives CASSLGLAGGPRETQYF.